What follows describes a single TCR beta chain. The data were taken from a study of blood T cell repertoires in COVID-19. The CDR3 contains 16 residues. Germline V CDR1 and CDR2: SEHNR, FQNEAQ (reference sequence). Trimming removed 0 bases from V and 0 bases from J, with 11 bases in between. Clones were read by immunoSEQ multiplex PCR, and TCRdb kept only the in-frame ones, dropping some. The sample includes 140,000 or so clones, about four fifths seen only once; the top ten take over 2.5%. The gene calls are TRBV7-9 and TRBJ1-1, with D maybe TRBD1 (6 bases). The clonotype originates from a woman older than 75 with acute or convalescent COVID-19. Sequencing input: peripheral blood. CDR3 protein: CASSLAQGPLNTEAFF. The CDR3 DNA follows: TGTGCCAGCAGCTTAGCGCAGGGGCCCCTGAACACTGAAGCTTTCTTT.